The T cell receptor beta chain under discussion was sequenced for a study of CD8 T cells in ankylosing spondylitis (dated by TCRdb to the late 2010s). Some background on the complete study: The study profiled T cell receptor beta repertoires in healthy donors and ankylosing spondylitis patients to find disease-linked TCR variants. The full study cohort was made up of 25 to 30 ankylosing spondylitis patients and over 90 healthy donors. Peripheral blood samples were taken, and synovial fluid was additionally collected from ankylosing spondylitis patients. General study outcomes and caveats: Significant enrichment of the disease-linked clones was reported in matched synovial fluid samples from ankylosing spondylitis patients. A TCR beta motif of several highly homologous amino acid variants appeared characteristic of blood from ankylosing spondylitis patients. Some motif variants were previously reported in synovial fluid and blood of reactive arthritis patients, suggesting common disease-initiation mechanisms. The disease-linked clones had a CD8+ phenotype and were found at relatively low frequencies in peripheral blood.

The sequencer was an Illumina HiSeq 2500. Quantitative 5'-RACE with molecular barcodes was the method used to prepare the TCR beta libraries. For the original study's pipeline: Disease-linked TCR variants were identified with a new computational method built on a probabilistic model of VDJ rearrangement. TCRdb's own reprocessing of the public reads used fastp at Q25 and MiXCR and kept productive beta chains. CDR3 protein sequences are deduplicated, and each keeps its most common genes and DNA. V and J calls and clone size were set by TCRdb, not the authors. The sample table lists about 220,000 distinct CDR3 sequences, more than 5.5% of them with a count of one. Approximately 14% of the sample goes to the ten largest clones. This clonotype was seen at least ten times. Its target antigen remains unknown. The input lacks base qualities; no much larger clone sits a single base away. A distance of 10 bases separates the germline ends of V and J, which lose 7 bases and 1 base respectively. Inclusive of the bounding cysteine and phenylalanine, the CDR3 is 13 residues long. Solely the CDR3 DNA is kept, with 39 bases framed from the first base. CDR1 and CDR2 were assigned from the germline V gene (reference sequence) as SEHNR and FQNEAQ.

The specimen was blood, either unsorted or a sorted T cell fraction (not recorded which). This chain joins TRBV7-9 to TRBJ1-1; the D gene cannot be resolved reliably. The TCR sequence derives from a male donor with ankylosing spondylitis. The DNA sequence reads TGTGCCAGCATCCCGCGGGGGAACACTGAAGCTTTCTTT. The resulting protein is CASIPRGNTEAFF.